A selection of T cell receptor beta chains follows, all from one sample in a study of blood T cell repertoires in COVID-19. The data were produced by immunoSEQ multiplex PCR, yet TCRdb's version contains in-frame clones alone and is incomplete. This sample has more than 250,000 clones, with roughly 90% found just once. The sequencing input was PBMCs or T cells enriched from blood (not recorded which). These receptors were obtained from a woman in her thirties who had recovered from COVID-19. Both conserved end residues are part of each CDR3. Fields, in order: V gene, D gene, J gene, clone size, CDR3 protein, CDR3 DNA. D genes are given only for firm matches. The size entry is marked missing in some rows and otherwise reads once, few, many or a size class.

TRBV7-2,-,TRBJ2-1,-,CASSLGQGGSYNEQFF,TGTGCCAGCAGCTTAGGGCAGGGGGGCTCCTACAATGAGCAGTTCTTC
TRBV4-2,TRBD2,TRBJ2-3,-,CASSPQGGRGDTQYF,TGTGCCAGCAGCCCCCAGGGCGGGAGGGGGGATACGCAGTATTTT
TRBV12-3/TRBV12-4,TRBD1,TRBJ2-3,-,CATRTGAADTQYF,TGTGCCACCAGGACAGGGGCCGCAGATACGCAGTATTTT
TRBV7-2,-,TRBJ1-5,-,CASSPQGHQPQHF,TGTGCCAGCAGCCCTCAGGGGCACCAGCCCCAGCATTTT
TRBV4-1,TRBD2,TRBJ2-2,-,CASSQDLAGGPRGIYGELFF,TGCGCCAGCAGCCAAGATCTCGCGGGGGGGCCGAGGGGCATTTACGGGGAGCTGTTTTTT
TRBV7-2,-,TRBJ2-7,-,CASSPPPTYEQYF,TGTGCCAGCAGCCCGCCTCCTACCTACGAGCAGTACTTC
TRBV25-1,-,TRBJ2-5,-,CASSEWYSSQETQYF,TGTGCCAGCAGTGAATGGTACAGCTCCCAAGAGACCCAGTACTTC
TRBV6-2/TRBV6-3,-,TRBJ1-5,-,CASSYGEYSNQPQHF,TGTGCCAGCAGTTACGGGGAGTATAGCAATCAGCCCCAGCATTTT
TRBV4-3,TRBD1,TRBJ1-2,-,CASSRQGLPSNYGYTF,TGCGCCAGCAGCCGACAGGGACTTCCATCTAACTATGGCTACACCTTC
TRBV7-2,TRBD1,TRBJ1-2,-,CASSIVQGANGYTF,TGTGCCAGCAGCATAGTACAGGGGGCGAATGGCTACACCTTC
TRBV18,-,TRBJ2-5,-,CASSPGLKETQYF,TGTGCCAGCTCACCTGGGCTTAAAGAGACCCAGTACTTC
TRBV7-8,TRBD1,TRBJ1-2,-,CASSLFPDRGLYGYTF,TGTGCCAGCAGCTTATTCCCGGACAGGGGGCTCTATGGCTACACCTTC
TRBV28,-,TRBJ2-3,-,CASTPSWGASTDTQYF,TGTGCCAGCACCCCCTCGTGGGGAGCCTCCACAGATACGCAGTATTTT
TRBV21-1,-,TRBJ2-1,once,CASSKEAAGEQFF,TGTGCCAGCAGCAAAGAGGCAGCGGGTGAGCAGTTCTTC
TRBV9,TRBD2,TRBJ2-3,-,CASSVGASGSTDTQYF,TGTGCCAGCAGCGTAGGGGCTAGCGGTAGCACAGATACGCAGTATTTT
TRBV28,-,TRBJ2-7,-,CASSLRVEQYF,TGTGCCAGCAGTTTAAGAGTCGAGCAGTACTTC
TRBV5-6,-,TRBJ2-7,once,CASSRPGQGYEQYF,TGTGCCAGCAGCCGCCCCGGGCAGGGCTACGAGCAGTACTTC
TRBV28,TRBD1,TRBJ1-4,-,CASRGTANEKLFF,TGTGCCAGCAGGGGGACAGCTAATGAAAAACTGTTTTTT
TRBV28,TRBD1,TRBJ1-1,-,CASSLNAGGETEAFF,TGTGCCAGCAGTTTAAATGCAGGGGGCGAAACTGAAGCTTTCTTT
TRBV5-1,TRBD2,TRBJ2-3,few,CASSRTSGRADTQYF,TGCGCCAGCAGCCGGACTAGCGGGAGAGCAGATACGCAGTATTTT
TRBV20-1,-,TRBJ2-3,-,CSARLGDTQYF,TGCAGTGCCAGACTAGGAGATACGCAGTATTTT
TRBV21-1,-,TRBJ1-1,-,CASSPRTVCTEAFF,TGTGCCAGCAGCCCCCGGACAGTGTGCACTGAAGCTTTCTTT
TRBV10-3,TRBD1,TRBJ2-7,-,CAISDFDRGLQYF,TGTGCCATCAGTGACTTCGACAGGGGATTACAGTACTTC
TRBV4-1,-,TRBJ2-7,-,CASSQDHRVYEQYF,TGCGCCAGCAGCCAAGACCACAGAGTTTACGAGCAGTACTTC
TRBV15,-,TRBJ2-5,few,CATSSQGGETQYF,TGTGCCACCAGCTCACAGGGTGGAGAGACCCAGTACTTC
TRBV7-9,-,TRBJ2-3,-,CASSLDRATDTQYF,TGTGCCAGCAGCTTAGACCGAGCGACAGATACGCAGTATTTT
TRBV11-3,-,TRBJ2-2,-,CASSSRANTGELFF,TGTGCCAGCAGCTCCCGAGCGAACACCGGGGAGCTGTTTTTT
TRBV27,TRBD1,TRBJ1-6,once,CASSLRRTGGNSPLHF,TGTGCCAGCAGTTTAAGACGGACAGGGGGGAATTCACCCCTCCACTTT
TRBV5-1,TRBD2,TRBJ2-5,-,CASSPRLAGGRETQYF,TGCGCCAGCAGCCCCCGTTTAGCGGGGGGGCGCGAGACCCAGTACTTC
TRBV19,-,TRBJ2-1,-,CASSIRLLAPYNEQFF,TGTGCCAGTAGTATAAGACTTCTCGCCCCCTACAATGAGCAGTTCTTC
TRBV7-2,-,TRBJ1-5,once,CASSLSYGNQPQHF,TGTGCCAGCAGCTTGTCCTACGGCAATCAGCCCCAGCATTTT
TRBV10-3,TRBD1,TRBJ1-2,-,CAINQGTGDLYGYTF,TGTGCCATCAACCAAGGGACAGGGGATTTATATGGCTACACCTTC
TRBV2,TRBD1,TRBJ2-5,-,CASISGTGGSETQYF,TGTGCCAGCATAAGTGGGACAGGGGGATCGGAGACCCAGTACTTC
TRBV12-5,-,TRBJ2-5,-,CASSRSETQYF,TGTGCTAGTTCTCGTTCGGAGACCCAGTACTTC
TRBV5-1,-,TRBJ1-4,-,CASRTFDSVNEKLFF,TGCGCCAGCAGGACCTTCGACAGCGTCAATGAAAAACTGTTTTTT
TRBV7-2,-,TRBJ2-3,-,CASSLAEGRDTQYF,TGTGCCAGCAGCTTAGCGGAGGGGCGAGATACGCAGTATTTT
TRBV3-1/TRBV3-2,TRBD1,TRBJ1-3,-,CASSRDSGNTIYF,TGTGCCAGCAGCCGGGACAGCGGAAACACCATATATTTT
TRBV24-1,TRBD1,TRBJ2-1,-,CATSDSGRGPNEQFF,TGTGCCACCAGTGATTCGGGCAGGGGGCCCAATGAGCAGTTCTTC
TRBV7-2,-,TRBJ1-2,-,CASSPGSIGYTF,TGTGCCAGCAGCCCGGGATCTATCGGCTACACCTTC
TRBV5-1,TRBD1,TRBJ2-7,-,CASSRTGSQNEQYF,TGCGCCAGCAGCCGGACAGGGAGTCAGAACGAGCAGTACTTC
TRBV27,-,TRBJ2-2,-,CASSLMLAGTGELFF,TGTGCCAGCAGTTTGATGCTAGCTGGAACCGGGGAGCTGTTTTTT
TRBV13,-,TRBJ2-4,-,CATRRSLAKNIQYF,TGTGCCACGAGACGGAGTTTAGCCAAAAACATTCAGTACTTC
TRBV29-1,-,TRBJ2-3,-,CSVEKRGHRNTDTQYF,TGCAGCGTTGAGAAACGCGGACACCGAAACACAGATACGCAGTATTTT
TRBV7-2,-,TRBJ1-4,once,CASSLGGVANEKLFF,TGTGCCAGCAGCTTAGGGGGAGTAGCTAATGAAAAACTGTTTTTT
TRBV6-5,-,TRBJ1-3,-,CASSPGPGNTIYF,TGTGCCAGCAGCCCAGGGCCCGGAAACACCATATATTTT
TRBV11-2,TRBD1,TRBJ1-6,-,CASSLAGQGRSPLHF,TGTGCCAGCAGCTTAGCGGGACAGGGCCGATCACCCCTCCACTTT